The 11 T cell receptor beta chains given below trace back to one sample, sequenced in a study of T cell repertoires in cytomegalovirus infection. Via MiXCR, TCRdb re-called the reads, giving one row per CDR3 protein. The sample lists around 570,000 distinct CDR3 sequences; about 39% were seen once. Antigens for these TCRs are unknown. The specimen was cultured PBMCs, collected from culture after CMV antigen stimulation. The source is a human donor in good health (CMV status not recorded). Some clones in this sample may be carry-over from other donors' samples.

This clonotype turned up a few times. The chain joins TRBV4-1 to TRBJ2-1, with D perhaps TRBD1 or TRBD2 (5 bases each). In germline, CDR1 is MGHRA, CDR2 YSYEKL. The V end lost 1 base, the J end lost 8 bases, and 12 bases lay between the germline ends. This CDR3 contains 14 residues. CDR3 amino acids: CASSQVREFDEQFF. The CDR3 DNA follows: TGCGCCAGCAGCCAAGTCAGGGAGTTCGATGAGCAGTTCTTC.

This clonotype has more than one count but fewer than ten. The chain joins TRBV7-2 to TRBJ1-5; D is perhaps TRBD1 (5 bases). Deletions cut 1 base from V and 5 bases from J, with 9 bases between. The CDR3 has 14 residues. Germline CDR1 reads SGHTA; CDR2 reads FQGNSA. CDR3 in DNA: TGTGCCAGCAGCTTAGGGGGGTGGGATCAGCCCCAGCATTTT. Translating gives CASSLGGWDQPQHF.

The rearrangement uses TRBV2 and TRBJ1-4, with TRBD1 matching over 8 bases. CDR3 length equals 14 residues. The trim removed 6 bases at V and 7 bases at J, leaving 7 bases unmatched. Germline values: CDR1 SNHLY, CDR2 FYNNEI. The CDR3 loop is CASRLDRAGEKLFF. The CDR3 DNA reads as TGTGCCAGCAGACTGGACAGGGCTGGTGAAAAACTGTTTTTT.

The chain couples TRBV6-1 to TRBJ2-3; D ambiguous. The V and J ends lost 8 bases and 0 bases respectively, with 18 bases between them. Germline V gene sequence: CDR1 MNHNS, CDR2 SASEGT. The CDR3 has 16 amino acids. This chain's CDR3 is CASQRGPDASTDTQYF. The CDR3 DNA sequence: TGTGCCAGCCAGCGCGGTCCGGACGCCAGCACAGATACGCAGTATTTT.

CDR3 region: CSAQGSKSTDTQYF. In DNA form, the CDR3 reads TGCAGTGCCCAAGGCAGCAAGAGCACAGATACGCAGTATTTT. This chain connects TRBV20-1 to TRBJ2-3; D is unresolved. The CDR3 is made up of 14 amino acids. V lost 6 bases and J lost 0, with 13 bases in between. Germline V lookup: CDR1 DFQATT, CDR2 SNEGSKA (reference sequence).

This chain joins TRBV2 and TRBJ2-7; 7 bases fit TRBD2. The CDR3 covers 15 residues. The germline CDR1 and CDR2 sequences are SNHLY and FYNNEI. V trimming: 2 bases; J trimming: 4 bases; junction bases outside the gene matches: 8. This CDR3 is CASSEISWEGYEQYF. The CDR3 DNA follows: TGTGCCAGCAGTGAAATCAGTTGGGAGGGATACGAGCAGTACTTC.

This clonotype has a handful of counts. The rearrangement joins TRBV6-1 to TRBJ2-3; maybe TRBD2 (5 bases). The ends were cut back, 3 bases at V and 3 bases at J, with 10 bases in the middle. CDR1 MNHNS and CDR2 SASEGT come from the germline V gene. The CDR3 consists of 14 residues. The CDR3 DNA follows: TGTGCCAGCAGTGATATGGACTTTACAGATACGCAGTATTTT. Protein sequence: CASSDMDFTDTQYF.

This clonotype appeared a few times. The rearrangement links TRBV19 to TRBJ2-7; weak D call: TRBD1 (6 bases). Germline CDR1 and CDR2: LNHDA and SQIVND (reference sequence). This CDR3 has 14 residues. Trimming took 4 bases from V and 5 from J, leaving 15 bases between them. The CDR3 loop reads CASSTPGDSHEQYF. DNA of the CDR3: TGTGCCAGTAGTACACCAGGGGATTCCCACGAGCAGTACTTC.

This clonotype was detected a few times. The V call is TRBV12-3 or TRBV12-4, the J call TRBJ2-5, with 11 bases matching TRBD2. V shed 7 bases and J 4 bases; nucleotides not matched to a gene: 8. The CDR3 sequence is 15 residues long. This CDR3 is CASTPSLAGGETQYF. CDR3 coding DNA: TGTGCCAGCACCCCGTCCCTAGCGGGAGGAGAGACCCAGTACTTC.

The chain recombines TRBV7-8 with TRBJ2-7; TRBD2 aligns across 11 bases. The CDR3 is 16 residues long. Germline CDR1 and CDR2: SGHVS and FQNEAQ. V shed 1 base, J shed 7 bases, and the junction held 9 bases outside the gene matches. CDR3 DNA: TGTGCCAGCAGCTTAGAGGTAGCGGGAGGGCCCGGAGAGCAGTACTTC. The encoded protein is CASSLEVAGGPGEQYF. Filled out from reference TRBV7-8 and TRBJ2-7, the complete variable domain reads GAGVSQSPRYKVAKRGQDVALRCDPISGHVSLFWYQQALGQGPEFLTYFQNEAQLDKSGLPSDRFFAERPEGSVSTLKIQRTQQEDSAVYLCASSLEVAGGPGEQYFGPGTRLTVT.

This chain joins TRBV5-1 and TRBJ2-3; the match to TRBD1 covers 9 bases. Unmatched junction bases numbered 3, after V lost 4 bases and J lost 3 bases. Germline CDR1 is SGHRS and CDR2 is YFSETQ. The CDR3 spans 14 residues. CDR3 sequence: CASSTGTGTDTQYF. DNA of the CDR3: TGCGCCAGCAGCACCGGGACAGGGACAGATACGCAGTATTTT.